The next 30 T cell receptor beta chains were all read from a single sample in a study of CD8+CD57+ T cells in acquired aplastic anemia. TCR beta VDJ combinations and CDR3 sequences were profiled from genomic DNA. TCRdb re-analysed the reads in MiXCR, keeping a single row per CDR3 protein. The table records 150,000 to 200,000 distinct CDR3 sequences, approximately 46% of them present only once. The sample consisted of sorted CD4+, CD8+, or CD8+CD57+ T cells (not recorded which) from PBMCs. The source is a human donor in good health.

This clonotype was seen at least ten times. This sequence joins TRBV7-9 and TRBJ1-2; TRBD1 agrees at 8 bases. V gave up 5 bases and J gave up 0 bases; unmatched junction bases: 5. Germline V gene sequence: CDR1 SEHNR, CDR2 FQNEAQ (reference sequence). CDR3 length equals 15 residues. CDR3 residues: CASSPKDRANYGYTF. CDR3 bases: TGTGCCAGCAGCCCGAAGGACAGGGCTAACTATGGCTACACCTTC.

The chain couples TRBV7-8 to TRBJ1-2, with TRBD1 matching 10 bases. CDR1 SGHVS and CDR2 FQNEAQ come from the germline V gene. J lost 7 bases, V lost 7 bases, and 9 bases had no gene match. This CDR3 spans 14 amino acids. This chain's CDR3 is CASIGKGTGAGYTF. The CDR3 coding sequence is TGTGCCAGCATCGGAAAGGGGACAGGGGCTGGCTACACCTTC.

Points on this clonotype: A read error may explain this, as a much larger clone is one base away. This rearrangement joins TRBV2 to TRBJ1-4; 7 nucleotides align to TRBD1. The CDR3 length is 14 residues. Germline trimming cut 7 bases from V and 5 bases from J; bases unmatched to any gene: 7. The germline CDR1 and CDR2 sequences are SNHLY and FYNNEI. In nucleotides, the CDR3 is TGTGCCAGCACCGAGACAGGGTTAAATGAAAAACTGTTTTTT. Translation: CASTETGLNEKLFF.

As regards this clonotype: A much more abundant neighbour one base away suggests this may be a read error. This chain joins TRBV5-5 and TRBJ2-3; D call uncertain. V lost 2 bases to trimming and J lost 4 bases, with 14 bases between them. Germline-derived CDR1 and CDR2 are SGHKS and YYEKEE (reference sequence). This CDR3 contains 15 residues. The CDR3 spells CASSFHPTVADTQYF. The DNA of the CDR3 is TGTGCCAGCAGCTTCCACCCTACCGTGGCAGATACGCAGTATTTT.

This clonotype was detected many times. This chain joins TRBV7-3 and TRBJ2-5; D tentatively fits TRBD1 or TRBD2 (6 bases each). Trimming shortened V by 2 bases and J by 3 bases, and 13 bases separated the two germline ends. Germline V gene data show CDR1 as SGHTA and CDR2 as FQGTGA. This CDR3 region has 15 residues. CDR3 protein: CASSLQPGGEETQYF. For the CDR3, the DNA is TGTGCCAGCAGCTTACAGCCCGGGGGCGAAGAGACCCAGTACTTC.

This clonotype was observed at least ten times. The V call is TRBV19, the J call TRBJ1-3, with D possibly TRBD1 on 5 matching bases. Germline CDR1 and CDR2: LNHDA and SQIVND (reference sequence). V dropped 9 bases and J dropped 0 bases, with 18 bases sitting between them. The CDR3 contains 16 residues. The CDR3 sequence: CASSPGTPFSGNTIYF. The CDR3 DNA is TGTGCCAGCTCTCCCGGGACTCCTTTCTCTGGAAACACCATATATTTT.

The V gene is TRBV12-3 or TRBV12-4, the J gene TRBJ2-1, with 9 bases lining up with TRBD2. Trimming removed 7 bases from V and 0 bases from J; junction bases left unmatched: 4. CDR3 length equals 15 residues. The DNA of the CDR3 is TGTGCCAGCACCCAAGCGGGAGGCTCCTACAATGAGCAGTTCTTC. It yields the protein CASTQAGGSYNEQFF.

CDR3 in DNA: TGTGCCAGCAGTGAAGGGGACTCGGGGGAGCAGTACTTC. This codes for CASSEGDSGEQYF. V and J are TRBV2 and TRBJ2-7; possible D gene TRBD2, 6 bases. Germline V gene lookup returns CDR1 SNHLY and CDR2 FYNNEI. Deletions cut 1 base from V and 7 bases from J, with 11 bases between. The CDR3 is 13 amino acids.

This clonotype was seen repeatedly, ten times or more. The genes are TRBV5-6 and TRBJ2-5; the D call may be TRBD1 or TRBD2 (5 bases each). The CDR3 extends over 14 amino acids. V lost 5 bases, J lost 6 bases, and 17 bases lay in between. Germline CDR1 SGHDT, CDR2 YYEEEE. The CDR3 sequence: CASRVGDVGKTQYF. The CDR3 region has the DNA TGTGCCAGCAGAGTGGGGGACGTAGGGAAGACCCAGTACTTC.

This clonotype was detected many times. The V gene is TRBV19, the J gene TRBJ2-2; the D gene is possibly TRBD1 (5 bases). Trimming pared 6 bases from V and 4 bases from J, leaving 12 bases between. Germline loops: CDR1 LNHDA, CDR2 SQIVND (reference sequence). This CDR3 is 14 amino acids long. This chain's CDR3 is CASSRTLTTGELFF. As DNA, the CDR3 is TGTGCCAGTAGCCGGACACTAACCACCGGGGAGCTGTTTTTT.

The table lists this clonotype with many counts. A read error may be the cause here, since a much bigger clone is one base away. The gene calls are TRBV10-3 and TRBJ2-1, with 9 bases fitting TRBD1. After removal of 7 bases from V and 5 bases from J, the junction contained 3 bases not matched to a gene. Per the germline V gene, CDR1 is ENHRY and CDR2 is SYGVKD. This CDR3 has 13 amino acids. Here the CDR3 DNA reads TGTGCCATCATGAGACAGGGGGACAATGAGCAGTTCTTC. It specifies CAIMRQGDNEQFF.

The rearrangement joins TRBV12-3 or TRBV12-4 to TRBJ1-2, with TRBD1 matching 9 bases. V was pared by 7 bases and J by 4 bases, with 7 bases of the junction left unmatched. This CDR3 contains 14 residues. The CDR3: CASIEGTGSYGYTF. The CDR3 DNA reads as TGTGCCAGCATTGAAGGGACAGGGAGCTATGGCTACACCTTC.

The chain is built from TRBV25-1 and TRBJ2-7; D gene ambiguous. CDR3 length: 13 amino acids. From germline, CDR1 is MGHDK and CDR2 SYGVNS. V was shortened by 8 bases and J by 0 bases, with 11 bases between the two germline ends. CDR3 DNA sequence: TGTGCCAGCGGAGTCTTCGGCTCCTACGAGCAGTACTTC. It is translated as CASGVFGSYEQYF.

This clonotype was seen ten or more times. The rearrangement uses TRBV5-1 and TRBJ2-7, with TRBD2 identical over 7 bases. The V and J ends lost 5 bases and 7 bases, in that order; junction bases with no gene match: 18. Germline CDR1 is SGHRS and CDR2 is YFSETQ. The CDR3 runs 16 residues. The DNA for the CDR3 is TGCGCCAGCAGGCAGGGAGGGTTCGACTCATCTAGGGAGCAGTACTTC. This gives the protein CASRQGGFDSSREQYF.

This clonotype was recorded a few times. The chain recombines TRBV10-3 with TRBJ1-2; D not certain. Germline CDR1 is ENHRY and CDR2 is SYGVKD. This CDR3 contains 12 residues. With 4 bases removed from V and 7 bases from J, the gap between germline ends came to 10 bases. The CDR3: CAISATASGYTF. The CDR3 DNA is TGTGCCATCAGTGCCACAGCCTCTGGCTACACCTTC.

This clonotype was seen repeatedly, ten times or more. V gene TRBV7-2 combines with J gene TRBJ2-5; D unclear. V dropped 5 bases and J dropped 5 bases, with 15 bases sitting between them. The CDR3 totals 14 residues. Germline-derived CDR1 and CDR2 are SGHTA and FQGNSA. The CDR3 DNA is TGTGCCAGCAGCCCCCAAAGAGGTTCGGAGACCCAGTACTTC. This codes for CASSPQRGSETQYF.

This clonotype was recorded at least ten times. V usage is TRBV7-2 and J usage is TRBJ2-7; the D gene is possibly TRBD1 (6 bases). Trimming cost V 4 bases and J 3 bases, with 10 bases left between them. This CDR3 comprises 13 residues. Looked up from germline, CDR1 is SGHTA and CDR2 is FQGNSA. The CDR3 protein is CASSSGQYYEQYF. The CDR3 DNA reads as TGTGCCAGCAGCTCAGGACAGTACTACGAGCAGTACTTC.

CDR3 nucleotides: TGCAGCGTTGAAGATCCGACTAGCGGGGGGGCCACAGATACGCAGTATTTT. Translated: CSVEDPTSGGATDTQYF. This chain joins TRBV29-1 and TRBJ2-3, with 14 nucleotides matching TRBD2. The germline V gene encodes CDR1 SQVTM and CDR2 ANQGSEA. The CDR3 consists of 17 residues. J gave up 2 bases and V 0 bases, and 4 bases lay outside the gene matches.

The chain employs TRBV2 and TRBJ1-5; 7 nucleotides line up with TRBD1. The CDR3 is made up of 14 amino acids. The trim removed 4 bases at V and 5 bases at J, leaving 5 bases unmatched. CDR1 and CDR2 from the germline V gene are SNHLY and FYNNEI. CDR3 residues: CASSVRQGDQPQHF. CDR3 nucleotides: TGTGCCAGCAGTGTCAGACAGGGTGATCAGCCCCAGCATTTT.

The chain uses TRBV20-1 and TRBJ2-7, with D perhaps matching TRBD1 or TRBD2 (5 bases each). V was cut by 0 bases and J by 8 bases, with 11 bases left in between. This CDR3 comprises 12 residues. Germline-derived CDR1 and CDR2 are DFQATT and SNEGSKA (reference sequence). As DNA, the CDR3 is TGCAGTGCTAGAGAGTGGGACGCAAAGCAGTACTTC. Its translation is CSAREWDAKQYF.

Many counts were recorded for this clonotype. The chain links TRBV6-5 to TRBJ2-7; D not resolved. This CDR3 region has 11 residues. Per germline, CDR1 MNHEY and CDR2 SVGAGI. V was clipped by 2 bases and J by 5 bases, with 4 bases between them. CDR3 residues: CASSYRDEQYF. DNA of the CDR3: TGTGCCAGCAGTTACAGGGACGAGCAGTACTTC.

This clonotype was detected ten times or more. Here the CDR3 reads CASSQDSRTHGSYEQYF. As DNA, the CDR3 is TGCGCCAGCAGCCAAGATTCCCGGACTCACGGCTCCTACGAGCAGTACTTC. V and J are TRBV4-3 and TRBJ2-7; tentatively, D is TRBD2 (5 bases). Per germline, CDR1 LGHNA and CDR2 YSLEER. The CDR3 is made up of 17 amino acids. Deletions cut 0 bases from V and 0 bases from J, with 15 bases between.

This clonotype has only one observation. J is TRBJ1-5 and V is TRBV19; D gene uncertain. V shed 8 bases and J shed 1 base, with 15 bases lying between them. The CDR3 extends over 15 amino acids. Germline assignment: CDR1 LNHDA and CDR2 SQIVND (reference sequence). The CDR3 sequence is CASDDSSWSNQPQHF. The CDR3 DNA is TGTGCCAGTGACGACTCTTCCTGGAGCAATCAGCCCCAGCATTTT.

This clonotype was counted between two and nine times. The rearrangement uses TRBV10-2 and TRBJ1-4; D unresolved. The length of the CDR3 is 13 residues. The V gene's germline CDR1 is WSHSY and CDR2 SAAADI. Trimming stripped 6 bases from V and 5 bases from J, with 10 bases between. The CDR3 loop is CASRWSKNEKLFF. The CDR3 DNA is TGCGCCAGCAGGTGGAGTAAGAATGAAAAACTGTTTTTT.

This clonotype was picked up a small number of times. The chain combines TRBV25-1 with TRBJ2-1, with D perhaps matching TRBD1 or TRBD2 (5 bases each). Germline V lookup: CDR1 MGHDK, CDR2 SYGVNS. Trimming took off 4 bases at V and 9 bases at J, with 13 bases between the two ends. CDR3 length equals 13 residues. The CDR3 protein is CASSVRGTGEQFF. The CDR3 coding sequence is TGTGCCAGCAGTGTACGGGGAACAGGTGAGCAGTTCTTC.

The V call is TRBV19, the J call TRBJ1-1; D is possibly TRBD1 (5 bases). With 7 bases removed from V and 0 bases from J, the gap between germline ends came to 12 bases. From germline, CDR1 is LNHDA and CDR2 SQIVND (reference sequence). The CDR3 sequence is 14 residues long. CDR3: CASTGGFVNTEAFF. DNA for the CDR3: TGTGCCAGTACGGGGGGGTTCGTGAACACTGAAGCTTTCTTT.

This clonotype was counted ten times or more. The genes are TRBV3-1 and TRBJ2-7, with 7 positions matching TRBD1. V gave up 4 bases and J gave up 7 bases; unmatched junction bases: 10. There are 14 residues in the CDR3. Germline V gives CDR1 LGHDT, CDR2 YNNKEL (reference sequence). The CDR3 loop reads CASSRGTAVLEQYF. The CDR3 DNA reads TGTGCCAGCAGCCGTGGGACAGCCGTACTAGAGCAGTACTTC.

The gene calls are TRBV15 and TRBJ1-2; D is unclear. This CDR3 spans 17 amino acids. Germline CDR1 reads LNHNV; CDR2 reads YYDKDF (reference sequence). V lost 6 bases and J 0 bases, leaving 20 bases between the germline ends. The CDR3 reads CATSKWTTDHSNYGYTF. The CDR3 DNA reads as TGTGCCACCAGTAAGTGGACGACGGACCATTCTAACTATGGCTACACCTTC.

V and J are TRBV5-1 and TRBJ2-1; 13 bases are shared with TRBD2. The CDR3 consists of 18 residues. Germline CDR1 is SGHRS and CDR2 is YFSETQ. The V and J ends lost 2 bases and 0 bases, in that order; junction bases with no gene match: 5. The CDR3 protein is CASSFGTSGASSYNEQFF. CDR3 coding DNA: TGCGCCAGCAGCTTTGGGACTAGCGGGGCCAGCTCCTACAATGAGCAGTTCTTC.

V gene TRBV9 combines with J gene TRBJ1-1; D ambiguous. CDR1 is SGDLS, CDR2 YYNGEE, per germline. V lost 3 bases to trimming and J lost 6 bases, with 15 bases between them. The CDR3 sequence is 14 residues long. DNA for the CDR3: TGTGCCAGCAGCGCGAGGGTTGTGTCTTCTGAAGCTTTCTTT. This codes for CASSARVVSSEAFF.